This T cell receptor (beta chain) was obtained from a study of CD8+CD57+ T cells in acquired aplastic anemia (dated by TCRdb to the late 2010s). Study-level background: Extracted DNA from sorted CD4+ and CD8+ cells averaged around 3.5 ug, ranging from about 0.19 to 30 ug. CD8+CD57+ expansion was defined as a frequency above the mean frequency observed in healthy subjects.

Results and caveats for the whole study, not just this receptor: Between patients and healthy controls, no significant difference in CD8+ Simpson's diversity was found (P=0.060). Roughly 30 CD8+ CDR3 sequences were found to be shared between patients and controls, but these sequences appeared to be highly expressed in patients and within the immunodominant clones of the patients.

This clonotype was seen many times. Its antigen has not been determined. Nothing much larger sits one base from this clone, and base qualities are not available. Profiling of TCR beta VDJ combinations and CDR3 sequences used genomic DNA as the template. TCR repertoire sequencing was run on an Illumina HiSeq 2000. The authors' pipeline ran thus. TRBV/TRBJ rearrangement plots, CDR3 size and DJ length profiles, and Simpson's diversity index were used to assess repertoires. Whichever DNA sequence was most abundant in the deep sequencing data was defined as the immunodominant clone. CDR3 amino acid sequences were checked for sharing between subjects and were compared against published repertoires and the VDJdb database. TCRdb took the public reads, trimmed them with fastp at Q25, ran MiXCR for clone calling and kept in-frame beta chains. A single entry per CDR3 protein holds the most common genes and DNA from its merged rows. The V and J calls were determined by TCRdb, not by the authors. This sample has roughly 250,000 distinct CDR3 sequences in its table, and about 44% of those were observed once. The biggest ten clones account for over 7.5% of the sample.

Expansion of CD8+CD57+ cells had been shown by flow cytometry in the patients chosen for sequencing. All patients had severe acquired aplastic anemia diagnosed by International Study of Aplastic Anemia and Agranulocytosis and Camitta criteria. No therapy had been received by the patients at the time of blood sampling. In the study, sorted CD4+ and CD8+ blood T cells from patients with severe aplastic anemia and from healthy subjects underwent deep sequencing of TCR repertoires. Patients were enrolled in the USA under clinicaltrials.gov protocols 00001620, 01623167, 00001397, 00071045, 00081523 and 00961064. Ficoll-Paque density gradient centrifugation was used to isolate peripheral blood mononuclear cells. Before DNA extraction, CD4+ and CD8+ T cells were sorted with FACS or magnetic beads. CDR1 MNHEY and CDR2 SMNVEV are derived from the germline V gene (reference sequence). CDR3 length: 15 amino acids, cysteine to phenylalanine. Just the 45-base CDR3 DNA is kept, in frame starting at base 1. Germline trimming: 6 bases from V, 6 bases from J; junction bases outside gene matches: 13.

The receptor chain draws on TRBV27 and TRBJ2-7; 8 bases in between match TRBD2. This TCR was sampled from a human donor with aplastic anemia. The sample was sorted CD4+, CD8+, or CD8+CD57+ T cells (not recorded which) from PBMCs. The CDR3 protein: CASSPGLAASREQYF. The DNA sequence reads TGTGCCAGCAGCCCTGGACTAGCCGCATCCCGCGAGCAGTACTTC.